Listed here are 30 T cell receptor beta chains from one sample, sequenced in a study of tumor-infiltrating lymphocytes in primary liver carcinoma. In addition to blood RNA drawn from unsorted whole blood, germline DNA was extracted. The authors made TCR beta cDNA from 450 to 600 ng total RNA with a constant-region primer. Each TCR beta library was derived from three nested multiplex PCR rounds that employed slightly modified ARM-PCR. Each of the first two PCR rounds ran approximately 10 cycles with TRBV1-TRBV30 forward and C-beta reverse primers. Via MiXCR, TCRdb re-called the multiplex PCR reads, giving one row per CDR3 protein. This sample has about 180,000 distinct CDR3 sequences, with about 60% found just once. Material for sequencing was peripheral blood. These TCRs come from a man in his forties with primary liver carcinoma and hepatitis B virus infection.

V gene TRBV5-1 combines with J gene TRBJ2-1, with 10 nucleotides matching TRBD2. The germline CDR1 and CDR2 sequences are SGHRS and YFSETQ. V lost 4 bases and J lost 5; bases outside the gene matches: 3. The CDR3 has 14 residues. The CDR3 nucleotides read TGCGCCAGCAGCCCCGGGACTAGCGACAATGAGCAGTTCTTC. This sequence encodes CASSPGTSDNEQFF. Using reference TRBV5-1 and TRBJ2-1 for the parts outside the CDR3, the full variable domain is KAGVTQTPRYLIKTRGQQVTLSCSPISGHRSVSWYQQTPGQGLQFLFEYFSETQRNKGNFPGRFSGRQFSNSRSEMNVSTLELGDSALYLCASSPGTSDNEQFFGPGTRLTVL.

The table lists this clonotype with a few counts. The CDR3 spells CASSTPGTIRREQYF. The CDR3 coding sequence is TGTGCCAGCAGTACTCCCGGGACAATTCGTAGGGAGCAGTACTTC. The chain recombines TRBV6-2 or TRBV6-3 with TRBJ2-7; maybe TRBD1 (6 bases). V gave up 5 bases and J gave up 7 bases, with 21 bases separating them. This CDR3 contains 15 residues. From germline, CDR1 is MNHEY and CDR2 SVGEGT.

The chain employs TRBV30 and TRBJ1-5, with D perhaps TRBD1 (5 bases). Germline CDR1 is GTSNPN and CDR2 is SVGIG (reference sequence). Deletions cut 2 bases from V and 5 bases from J, with 13 bases between. The length of the CDR3 is 14 residues. CDR3 loop: CAWSRAGYDQPQHF. CDR3 DNA sequence: TGTGCCTGGAGTAGGGCAGGGTATGATCAGCCCCAGCATTTT.

This clonotype appeared once. This CDR3 is missing its conserved last phenylalanine or tryptophan, likely due to a read error. The chain uses TRBV29-1 and TRBJ1-1, with D perhaps matching TRBD1 (6 bases). The CDR3 totals 14 residues. Germline loops: CDR1 SQVTM, CDR2 ANQGSEA. V gave up 4 bases and J gave up 4 bases, with 16 bases separating them. The CDR3 loop reads CSVGGLGRSTEAFI. DNA for the CDR3: TGCAGCGTTGGGGGGCTAGGACGGTCCACTGAAGCTTTCATA.

Worth noting for this clonotype: One end of the junction varies from germline; a read error may be responsible. V and J are TRBV12-3 or TRBV12-4 and TRBJ1-1, with a weak D call TRBD1 (6 bases). The CDR3 contains 15 residues. The CDR3 nucleotides are TGTGCCAGTAGTTTAGGACAGACAATAGGCATTGAAGCTTTCTTT. Its protein is CASSLGQTIGIEAFF.

With regard to this clonotype: This may be a read error, as it is one base from a much larger clone. The rearrangement uses TRBV4-2 and TRBJ2-7, with 11 bases that match TRBD2. The germline CDR1 and CDR2 sequences are LGHNA and YNFKEQ. The CDR3 has 15 amino acids. The CDR3 sequence: CTSSPTSGNVDEQYF. CDR3 DNA: TGTACCAGCAGCCCGACTAGCGGGAACGTAGACGAGCAGTACTTC.

The chain employs TRBV12-3 or TRBV12-4 and TRBJ2-5, with 13 bases lining up with TRBD2. CDR3 length: 17 amino acids. V lost 5 bases, J lost 1 base, and 7 bases stayed unmatched. The CDR3 bases are TGTGCCAGCAGTCCGGGGGGACTAGCGGGACCCCAAGAGACCCAGTACTTC. It translates to CASSPGGLAGPQETQYF.

This chain connects TRBV12-3 or TRBV12-4 to TRBJ2-3, with 10 bases matching TRBD2. The CDR3 is 15 amino acids. Trimming removed 3 bases from V and 2 bases from J; junction bases left unmatched: 2. The CDR3 region has the DNA TGTGCCAGCAGTTTGACTAGCGGGTACACAGATACGCAGTATTTT. This codes for CASSLTSGYTDTQYF.

Only a few counts were recorded for this clonotype. The V call is TRBV6-6, the J call TRBJ2-7; D is unresolved. In germline, CDR1 is MNHNY, CDR2 SVGAGI (reference sequence). V lost 3 bases, J lost 3 bases, and 6 bases lay in between. There are 12 residues in the CDR3. The CDR3 loop reads CASSYADYEQYF. DNA for the CDR3: TGTGCCAGCAGTTATGCCGACTACGAGCAGTACTTC.

V usage is TRBV6-1 and J usage is TRBJ2-7, with D unresolved. The CDR3 is 13 residues long. Trimming shortened V by 5 bases and J by 4 bases, and 12 bases separated the two germline ends. Germline values: CDR1 MNHNS, CDR2 SASEGT. CDR3 in amino acids: CASSPRNRYEQYF. The CDR3 coding sequence is TGTGCCAGCAGTCCTCGTAATAGGTACGAGCAGTACTTC.

This sequence joins TRBV4-1 and TRBJ1-5; 8 bases are shared with TRBD1. Germline loops: CDR1 MGHRA, CDR2 YSYEKL. The V segment lost 1 base and the J segment 9 bases; nucleotides outside the gene matches: 5. The CDR3 is 14 residues long. CDR3 in amino acids: CASSQVGQGRPQHF. The CDR3 nucleotides are TGCGCCAGCAGCCAAGTAGGACAGGGCAGGCCCCAGCATTTT.

Concerning this clonotype itself: A read error may produce the germline difference seen at one junction end. This sequence joins TRBV11-2 and TRBJ2-1, with a weak D call TRBD2 (7 bases). The germline CDR1 and CDR2 sequences are SGHAT and FQNNGV. This CDR3 contains 16 residues. The CDR3 loop is CDSSLGGGGLPNEQVF. The CDR3 region has the DNA TGTGACAGCAGCTTAGGAGGGGGGGGCCTCCCCAATGAGCAGGTCTTC.

This clonotype was seen more than once but under ten times. The germline gene is not matched at one end of the junction; a read error may be the cause. The chain joins TRBV6-5 to TRBJ2-2, with 7 bases aligning to TRBD1. CDR1 is MNHEY, CDR2 SVGAGI, per germline. This CDR3 region has 15 residues. CDR3 sequence reads: CVSSQPTGSTGELFF. CDR3 DNA: TGTGTCAGCAGTCAGCCGACAGGGTCCACCGGGGAGCTGTTTTTT.

The V and J genes are TRBV11-2 and TRBJ2-7; the match to TRBD2 covers 10 bases. Germline V lookup: CDR1 SGHAT, CDR2 FQNNGV. The CDR3 loop spans 18 amino acids. V lost 4 bases to trimming and J lost 2 bases; unmatched junction nucleotides: 14. Here the CDR3 DNA reads TGTGCCAGCAGCTCCCGGACCAGCGGGAGGGCCCGTACCTACGAGCAGTACTTC. It encodes CASSSRTSGRARTYEQYF.

The gene calls are TRBV4-1 and TRBJ1-2, with D unclear. Trimming cost V 4 bases and J 8 bases, with 20 bases left between them. Germline V lookup: CDR1 MGHRA, CDR2 YSYEKL. The CDR3 is 15 amino acids. The DNA of the CDR3 is TGCGCCAGCAGCCTCCGGACGGGGAATGAGGACGGCTACACCTTC. Amino acids: CASSLRTGNEDGYTF.

The chain employs TRBV11-2 and TRBJ1-2; TRBD1 matches at 8 bases. This CDR3 region has 17 residues. CDR1 SGHAT and CDR2 FQNNGV come from the germline V gene. V shed 7 bases, J shed 5 bases, and the junction held 18 bases outside the gene matches. Written as DNA, the CDR3 is TGTGCCAGCAACTTGGGACCGACAGGGGTGGAACCTTATGGCTACACCTTC. Translating it yields CASNLGPTGVEPYGYTF.

This rearrangement joins TRBV6-5 to TRBJ1-3; the D is unclear. V was cut by 2 bases and J by 12 bases, with 17 bases left in between. Looked up from germline, CDR1 is MNHEY and CDR2 is SVGAGI. This CDR3 is built from 14 residues. CDR3 sequence (DNA): TGTGCCAGCAGTTACGAGGGTGGAGGGCGAGACATATATTTT. Protein sequence: CASSYEGGGRDIYF.

In the case of this clonotype: A clone one base away is much larger, so this may be a read error. The chain's CDR3 is CSVEWIAGATDTQYF. The CDR3 DNA reads as TGCAGCGTTGAATGGATAGCGGGAGCCACAGATACGCAGTATTTT. The genes are TRBV29-1 and TRBJ2-3; 9 bases are a match to TRBD2. Looked up from germline, CDR1 is SQVTM and CDR2 is ANQGSEA. V was clipped by 2 bases and J by 2 bases; unmatched bases: 5. The CDR3 is 15 amino acids.

This clonotype was recorded a few times. This rearrangement joins TRBV10-3 to TRBJ2-3; 11 nucleotides match TRBD2. Trimming cost V 7 bases and J 6 bases; bases outside gene matches: 9. Germline CDR1 reads ENHRY; CDR2 reads SYGVKD. There are 15 residues in the CDR3. The CDR3 reads CAITSTSGSPDTQYF. The CDR3 region has the DNA TGTGCCATCACTTCTACTAGCGGGAGCCCCGATACGCAGTATTTT.

Note on this clonotype: One end of the junction fails to match germline, which may point to a read error. The gene calls are TRBV4-1 and TRBJ1-5; D is undetermined. Germline V gene sequence: CDR1 MGHRA, CDR2 YSYEKL. CDR3 size: 13 residues. The DNA of the CDR3 is TGCGCCGGCAGCCAAGAGAGAAGCCAGCCCCAGCATTTT. Protein: CAGSQERSQPQHF.

The chain links TRBV18 to TRBJ1-6; no clear D gene. The CDR3 covers 14 residues. Trimming pared 1 base from V and 9 bases from J, leaving 10 bases between. CDR1 and CDR2 (germline): KGHSH, LQKENI. This CDR3 reads CASSPLESASPLHF. The CDR3 bases are TGTGCCAGCTCACCACTTGAGTCAGCTTCACCCCTCCACTTT.

Concerning this clonotype: An end of the junction does not agree with germline; a read error may underlie this. This chain connects TRBV4-1 to TRBJ2-1, with D perhaps TRBD2 (5 bases). This CDR3 has 16 amino acids. Per the germline V gene, CDR1 is MGHRA and CDR2 is YSYEKL. CDR3 in DNA: TGCGCCAGCGGCCAAGATCCCCCCCCGGGGAACAATGAGCAGTTCTTC. This sequence encodes CASGQDPPPGNNEQFF.

DNA for the CDR3: TGCGCCAGCAGCCAAGATGGGGTGGGACAAGAGACCCAGTACTTC. Translation gives CASSQDGVGQETQYF. The chain combines TRBV4-1 with TRBJ2-5; unclear D gene. This CDR3 is 15 amino acids long. V lost 0 bases and J 2 bases, leaving 10 bases between the germline ends. Per the germline V gene, CDR1 is MGHRA and CDR2 is YSYEKL.

Regarding this clonotype: A much larger clone is a single base away; this may be a read error. The chain couples TRBV29-1 to TRBJ2-4; 7 nucleotides agree with TRBD2. The V gene's germline CDR1 is SQVTM and CDR2 ANQGSEA. This CDR3 is 16 amino acids long. CDR3 DNA: TGCAGCGTTGAAGATCTAGCGGAAAGGGGCAAAAACGTTCAGTACTTC. Its translation is CSVEDLAERGKNVQYF.

To note about this clonotype: One end of the junction varies from germline; a read error may be responsible. This chain uses TRBV11-2 with TRBJ2-7; 11 bases map to TRBD2. This CDR3 has 18 amino acids. Germline CDR1 SGHAT, CDR2 FQNNGV. CDR3 region: CASSIAFGGSGRAYDQYF. DNA for the CDR3: TGTGCCAGCAGCATAGCCTTCGGGGGTAGCGGGAGGGCCTACGACCAGTACTTC. Supplemented by reference TRBV11-2 and TRBJ2-7, the full variable domain reads EAGVAQSPRYKIIEKRQSVAFWCNPISGHATLYWYQQILGQGPKLLIQFQNNGVVDDSQLPKDRFSAERLKGVDSTLKIQPAKLEDSAVYLCASSIAFGGSGRAYDQYFGPGTRLTVT.

This clonotype was found a few times. The chain employs TRBV5-1 and TRBJ2-7; perhaps TRBD1 as D (6 bases). This CDR3 spans 12 amino acids. Germline CDR1 and CDR2: SGHRS and YFSETQ. Trimming took off 0 bases at V and 5 bases at J, with 6 bases between the two ends. The CDR3 region is CASSLGQDEQYF. In nucleotides, the CDR3 is TGCGCCAGCAGCTTGGGACAGGACGAGCAGTACTTC.

This clonotype has only a few counts. This chain connects TRBV11-1 to TRBJ2-2; tentative D call: TRBD2 (6 bases). Trimming shortened V by 1 base and J by 0 bases, and 9 bases separated the two germline ends. Germline lookup yields CDR1 SGHAT and CDR2 FQDESV (reference sequence). The CDR3 loop spans 16 amino acids. CDR3 region: CASSLVGGTNTGELFF. The CDR3 nucleotides read TGTGCCAGCAGCTTAGTGGGGGGTACGAACACCGGGGAGCTGTTTTTT.

This rearrangement joins TRBV6-1 to TRBJ1-4; D call uncertain. V lost 4 bases and J 8 bases, leaving 17 bases between the germline ends. The CDR3 is made up of 15 amino acids. Germline V CDR1 and CDR2: MNHNS, SASEGT. The DNA of the CDR3 is TGTGCCAGCAGTGCCAGACCCGCACCGGTGGAAAAACTGTTTTTT. This gives the protein CASSARPAPVEKLFF.

The chain has TRBV11-2 and TRBJ2-1; tentatively, D is TRBD2 (6 bases). Germline V gives CDR1 SGHAT, CDR2 FQNNGV. Trimming pared 5 bases from V and 10 bases from J, leaving 24 bases between. The CDR3 is 16 residues long. The DNA for the CDR3 is TGTGCCAGCAGCGCAACCTGGACGGGAGTCGGGGACGAGCAGTTCTTC. Translated: CASSATWTGVGDEQFF.

This clonotype was seen ten or more times. The chain carries TRBV11-2 and TRBJ2-1; D is ambiguous. Germline V gives CDR1 SGHAT, CDR2 FQNNGV. Trimming took 2 bases from V and 7 from J, leaving 9 bases between them. The CDR3 has 13 residues. Written as DNA, the CDR3 is TGTGCCAGCAGCTTATCAGACCTTAATGAGCAGTTCTTC. It encodes CASSLSDLNEQFF.